This T cell receptor (beta chain) was observed in a study of T cell responses to AZD1222 COVID-19 vaccine. Findings of the study overall: Nearly half of spike-specific TCRs reportedly go after variant regions that carry no mutations. Sampling that yielded the repertoires occurred only after the peak T cell response. The donor cohort was predominantly white British with a female majority, and clonal diversity may have been underestimated. Vaccine-associated CD4 TCRs ranged over spike, dominating at 160-218 and 743-854.

Points on this clone: Its target is unknown.

The table came from immunoSEQ multiplex PCR; TCRdb's copy has only in-frame clones and leaves some out. This sample yields about 140,000 clones, of which roughly 92% are seen a single time; about 5% belongs to the top ten. The V end was cut by 4 bases, the J end by 2 bases, with 7 bases between. The CDR3 has 13 amino acids. Looked up from germline, CDR1 is SGHKS and CDR2 is YYEKEE (reference sequence). Specimen: peripheral blood, collected on day 0 of AZD1222 vaccination. This clonotype originated in an adult in good health. The chain uses TRBV5-5 and TRBJ1-5; D not resolved. The CDR3 DNA reads TGTGCCAGCAGCCCGGTAGGCAATCAGCCCCAGCATTTT. Translating it yields CASSPVGNQPQHF.